Listed below are T cell receptor beta chains from one sample, sequenced in a study of T cells in localized non-small cell lung cancer. The table came from immunoSEQ multiplex PCR; TCRdb's copy has only in-frame clones and leaves some out. The table lists approximately 20,000 clones, over 75% of them singletons. Sequencing was performed on PBMCs, taken before any cancer treatment. These receptors were obtained from a woman aged 40-69 years with stage II squamous cell lung carcinoma. CDR3s include the opening cysteine and the closing phenylalanine or tryptophan. The D gene is left open where the match is weak. Expanded clones are given a class, and other clones once, few, many or no size at all.

v_gene: TRBV2
j_gene: TRBJ2-7
d_gene: .
abundance: .
CDR3aa: CASREDTYELYF
CDR3nt: TGTGCCAGCAGGGAAGACACCTACGAGCTTTACTTC

v_gene: TRBV6-1
j_gene: TRBJ1-4
d_gene: .
abundance: .
CDR3aa: CASSRLEKLFF
CDR3nt: TGTGCCAGCAGTAGGCTAGAAAAACTGTTTTTT

v_gene: TRBV4-1
j_gene: TRBJ2-1
d_gene: .
abundance: .
CDR3aa: CASSQGPLIGEQFF
CDR3nt: TGCGCCAGCAGCCAAGGGCCACTTATTGGTGAGCAGTTCTTC

v_gene: TRBV28
j_gene: TRBJ1-2
d_gene: .
abundance: .
CDR3aa: CASSLSENYGYTF
CDR3nt: TGTGCCAGCAGTTTATCAGAAAACTATGGCTACACCTTC

v_gene: TRBV4-3
j_gene: TRBJ2-1
d_gene: .
abundance: few
CDR3aa: CASSQDRASGTYNEQFF
CDR3nt: TGCGCCAGCAGCCAAGATCGGGCGAGCGGAACCTACAATGAGCAGTTCTTC

v_gene: TRBV30
j_gene: TRBJ1-1
d_gene: .
abundance: .
CDR3aa: CAWSLLNTEAFF
CDR3nt: TGTGCCTGGAGCCTCCTGAACACTGAAGCTTTCTTT

v_gene: TRBV28
j_gene: TRBJ1-2
d_gene: .
abundance: once
CDR3aa: CASSFGGGSYGYTF
CDR3nt: TGTGCCAGCAGTTTTGGGGGGGGATCCTATGGCTACACCTTC

v_gene: TRBV28
j_gene: TRBJ2-3
d_gene: TRBD1
abundance: .
CDR3aa: CASSPTGYDTDTQYF
CDR3nt: TGTGCCAGCAGTCCGACAGGGTATGACACAGATACGCAGTATTTT

v_gene: TRBV5-6
j_gene: TRBJ2-5
d_gene: .
abundance: few
CDR3aa: CASSAPGEGETQYF
CDR3nt: TGTGCCAGCAGCGCCCCGGGAGAGGGAGAGACCCAGTACTTC

v_gene: TRBV5-4
j_gene: TRBJ2-5
d_gene: TRBD2
abundance: .
CDR3aa: CASSSIIAGRETQYF
CDR3nt: TGTGCCAGCAGCTCCATTATAGCGGGAAGGGAGACCCAGTACTTC

v_gene: TRBV19
j_gene: TRBJ2-7
d_gene: TRBD1
abundance: .
CDR3aa: CASTPTGGGYEQYF
CDR3nt: TGTGCCAGTACTCCGACAGGGGGCGGGTACGAGCAGTACTTC

v_gene: TRBV18
j_gene: TRBJ2-5
d_gene: TRBD2
abundance: .
CDR3aa: CASSPGAGSQETQYF
CDR3nt: TGTGCCAGCTCACCAGGAGCGGGAAGCCAAGAGACCCAGTACTTC

v_gene: TRBV27
j_gene: TRBJ2-3
d_gene: TRBD2
abundance: .
CDR3aa: CASSWGLAASTDTQYF
CDR3nt: TGTGCCAGCAGTTGGGGTCTAGCGGCGAGCACAGATACGCAGTATTTT

v_gene: TRBV7-9
j_gene: TRBJ1-1
d_gene: .
abundance: medium-sized
CDR3aa: CASSPTTGWDTEAFF
CDR3nt: TGTGCCAGCAGCCCGACCACAGGGTGGGACACTGAAGCTTTCTTT

v_gene: TRBV2
j_gene: TRBJ2-2
d_gene: TRBD2
abundance: .
CDR3aa: CASALDSGRSNTGELFF
CDR3nt: TGTGCCAGCGCCCTGGATAGCGGGAGGTCGAACACCGGGGAGCTGTTTTTT

v_gene: TRBV29-1
j_gene: TRBJ2-3
d_gene: TRBD1
abundance: .
CDR3aa: CSVEYLRGTGPDLTTDTQYF
CDR3nt: TGCAGCGTTGAATATCTACGCGGGACAGGGCCGGACCTCACCACAGATACGCAGTATTTT

v_gene: TRBV11-3
j_gene: TRBJ2-1
d_gene: TRBD2
abundance: once
CDR3aa: CASSGYGGSIHNEQFF
CDR3nt: TGTGCCAGCAGCGGTTATGGCGGGAGTATCCACAATGAGCAGTTCTTC

v_gene: TRBV7-8
j_gene: TRBJ1-2
d_gene: .
abundance: few
CDR3aa: CASSLVGGWMYGYTF
CDR3nt: TGTGCCAGCAGCTTAGTCGGGGGATGGATGTATGGCTACACCTTC

v_gene: TRBV6-6
j_gene: TRBJ2-5
d_gene: TRBD2
abundance: .
CDR3aa: CASSWGSGQETQYF
CDR3nt: TGTGCCAGCAGTTGGGGTAGCGGGCAAGAGACCCAGTACTTC

v_gene: TRBV30
j_gene: TRBJ2-1
d_gene: .
abundance: .
CDR3aa: CAWSDQGGREQFF
CDR3nt: TGTGCCTGGAGTGACCAGGGAGGCCGTGAGCAGTTCTTC

v_gene: TRBV5-1
j_gene: TRBJ2-1
d_gene: TRBD2
abundance: .
CDR3aa: CASSGDLAGGGNEQFF
CDR3nt: TGCGCCAGCAGCGGGGACTTAGCGGGAGGGGGCAATGAGCAGTTCTTC

v_gene: TRBV6-1
j_gene: TRBJ1-1
d_gene: .
abundance: .
CDR3aa: CASSERGVTEAFF
CDR3nt: TGTGCCAGCAGTGAAAGGGGAGTCACTGAAGCTTTCTTT

v_gene: TRBV11-3
j_gene: TRBJ1-1
d_gene: TRBD1
abundance: .
CDR3aa: CASSLEDRGTEAFF
CDR3nt: TGTGCCAGCAGCTTAGAGGACAGGGGAACTGAAGCTTTCTTT

v_gene: TRBV11-2
j_gene: TRBJ2-3
d_gene: .
abundance: .
CDR3aa: CASSAPFTQYF
CDR3nt: TGTGCCAGCAGCGCCCCCTTCACGCAGTATTTT

v_gene: TRBV5-4
j_gene: TRBJ2-1
d_gene: TRBD2
abundance: .
CDR3aa: CASSIPAGGGYNEQFF
CDR3nt: TGTGCCAGCAGCATACCAGCGGGAGGGGGATACAATGAGCAGTTCTTC

v_gene: TRBV9
j_gene: TRBJ1-1
d_gene: .
abundance: .
CDR3aa: CASSALTGRTEAFF
CDR3nt: TGTGCCAGCAGCGCATTAACAGGGCGAACTGAAGCTTTCTTT

v_gene: TRBV6-4
j_gene: TRBJ2-7
d_gene: .
abundance: .
CDR3aa: CASTYNYEQYF
CDR3nt: TGTGCCAGCACCTACAATTACGAGCAGTACTTC

v_gene: TRBV2
j_gene: TRBJ1-4
d_gene: .
abundance: .
CDR3aa: CASRPNTNEKLFF
CDR3nt: TGTGCCAGCAGGCCCAACACTAATGAAAAACTGTTTTTT

v_gene: TRBV7-7
j_gene: TRBJ2-5
d_gene: TRBD2
abundance: .
CDR3aa: CASSDGTSGRAETQYF
CDR3nt: TGTGCCAGCAGCGACGGGACTAGCGGGAGAGCGGAGACCCAGTACTTC

v_gene: TRBV4-2
j_gene: TRBJ2-1
d_gene: .
abundance: large
CDR3aa: CASSQGLASSYNEQFF
CDR3nt: TGTGCCAGCAGCCAAGGGCTAGCGAGCTCCTACAATGAGCAGTTCTTC

v_gene: TRBV10-2
j_gene: TRBJ2-3
d_gene: TRBD2
abundance: .
CDR3aa: CASANGRATDTQYF
CDR3nt: TGCGCCAGCGCCAACGGGAGGGCCACAGATACGCAGTATTTT

v_gene: TRBV28
j_gene: TRBJ1-5
d_gene: .
abundance: .
CDR3aa: CASSFSRGVGNQPQHF
CDR3nt: TGTGCCAGCAGTTTTTCCAGGGGTGTGGGCAATCAGCCCCAGCATTTT

v_gene: TRBV18
j_gene: TRBJ1-2
d_gene: .
abundance: .
CDR3aa: CASSLGRNNYGYTF
CDR3nt: TGTGCCAGCTCCCTCGGACGGAATAACTATGGCTACACCTTC

v_gene: TRBV5-1
j_gene: TRBJ2-4
d_gene: .
abundance: .
CDR3aa: CASSLVGQGNIQYF
CDR3nt: TGCGCCAGCAGCTTGGTGGGGCAGGGGAACATTCAGTACTTC

v_gene: TRBV10-3
j_gene: TRBJ2-1
d_gene: .
abundance: .
CDR3aa: CATLGGEVQFF
CDR3nt: TGTGCCACCCTGGGGGGCGAGGTGCAGTTCTTC

v_gene: TRBV7-6
j_gene: TRBJ2-7
d_gene: TRBD2
abundance: .
CDR3aa: CASSSREGSYEQYF
CDR3nt: TGTGCCAGCAGCTCCCGGGAGGGGTCCTACGAGCAGTACTTC

v_gene: TRBV5-1
j_gene: TRBJ1-3
d_gene: .
abundance: .
CDR3aa: CASSFGGGNTIYF
CDR3nt: TGCGCCAGCAGCTTTGGGGGTGGAAACACCATATATTTT

v_gene: TRBV4-1
j_gene: TRBJ2-5
d_gene: .
abundance: .
CDR3aa: CASSQDVRGGPYQETQYF
CDR3nt: TGCGCCAGCAGCCAAGATGTAAGGGGGGGCCCGTACCAAGAGACCCAGTACTTC

v_gene: TRBV19
j_gene: TRBJ2-3
d_gene: TRBD2
abundance: .
CDR3aa: CASHNSGRSTDTQYF
CDR3nt: TGTGCCAGTCACAATAGCGGGAGATCGACAGATACGCAGTATTTT

v_gene: TRBV4-1
j_gene: TRBJ2-7
d_gene: TRBD1
abundance: few
CDR3aa: CASSQARTGTGEQYF
CDR3nt: TGCGCCAGCAGCCAAGCGCGGACAGGCACGGGGGAGCAGTACTTC

v_gene: TRBV7-6
j_gene: TRBJ1-2
d_gene: TRBD1
abundance: .
CDR3aa: CASSPRGGQINYGYTF
CDR3nt: TGTGCCAGCAGCCCGAGAGGGGGACAGATTAACTATGGCTACACCTTC

v_gene: TRBV11-3
j_gene: TRBJ2-3
d_gene: .
abundance: .
CDR3aa: CASSLVAGVRDTQYF
CDR3nt: TGTGCCAGCAGCTTAGTTGCGGGCGTTAGGGATACGCAGTATTTT

v_gene: TRBV4-3
j_gene: TRBJ2-5
d_gene: .
abundance: .
CDR3aa: CASSQKVGETQYF
CDR3nt: TGCGCCAGCAGCCAGAAGGTCGGGGAGACCCAGTACTTC

v_gene: TRBV10-3
j_gene: TRBJ1-4
d_gene: .
abundance: .
CDR3aa: CAISGGAGEKLFF
CDR3nt: TGTGCCATCAGTGGAGGGGCAGGTGAAAAACTGTTTTTT

v_gene: TRBV19
j_gene: TRBJ2-1
d_gene: TRBD2
abundance: once
CDR3aa: CASISTSGSSDEQFF
CDR3nt: TGTGCCAGTATTTCGACTAGCGGGAGTTCAGATGAGCAGTTCTTC

v_gene: TRBV18
j_gene: TRBJ2-7
d_gene: .
abundance: .
CDR3aa: CASSDPVAGFREQYF
CDR3nt: TGTGCCAGCTCGGATCCTGTAGCAGGGTTTCGCGAGCAGTACTTC

v_gene: TRBV28
j_gene: TRBJ1-1
d_gene: .
abundance: .
CDR3aa: CASSLWDGQREAFF
CDR3nt: TGTGCCAGCAGTTTATGGGATGGACAGCGAGAAGCTTTCTTT

v_gene: TRBV7-9
j_gene: TRBJ1-4
d_gene: TRBD1
abundance: few
CDR3aa: CASTGQGWANEKLFF
CDR3nt: TGTGCCAGCACGGGACAGGGGTGGGCTAATGAAAAACTGTTTTTT

v_gene: TRBV4-1
j_gene: TRBJ2-7
d_gene: .
abundance: .
CDR3aa: CASSQDRDEEEQYF
CDR3nt: TGCGCCAGCAGCCAAGATCGGGACGAGGAAGAGCAGTACTTC

v_gene: TRBV7-9
j_gene: TRBJ1-5
d_gene: TRBD1
abundance: medium-sized
CDR3aa: CASSLGGLGNQPQHF
CDR3nt: TGTGCCAGCAGCCTAGGGGGCTTAGGCAATCAGCCCCAGCATTTT

v_gene: TRBV6-1
j_gene: TRBJ1-3
d_gene: .
abundance: .
CDR3aa: CASSEVRRPGNTIYF
CDR3nt: TGTGCCAGCAGTGAGGTCAGGAGGCCTGGAAACACCATATATTTT

v_gene: TRBV5-4
j_gene: TRBJ1-3
d_gene: .
abundance: .
CDR3aa: CASSPTINTNTIYF
CDR3nt: TGTGCCAGCAGCCCGACAATAAATACAAACACCATATATTTT

v_gene: TRBV7-3
j_gene: TRBJ1-6
d_gene: .
abundance: .
CDR3aa: CASSSQAPGNNSPLHF
CDR3nt: TGTGCCAGCAGCTCCCAGGCACCGGGGAATAATTCACCCCTCCACTTT

v_gene: TRBV11-3
j_gene: TRBJ2-7
d_gene: TRBD2
abundance: .
CDR3aa: CASSLGAGDRAYEQYF
CDR3nt: TGTGCCAGCAGCTTAGGAGCGGGGGACCGAGCCTACGAGCAGTACTTC